Listed below are T cell receptor beta chains from one sample, sequenced in a study of T-cell memory formation after mild COVID-19. TCRdb re-called the 5' RACE reads with MiXCR, one entry per CDR3 protein. This sample has about 200,000 distinct CDR3 sequences, with roughly 16% found just once. The specimen was PBMCs or a T cell subset sorted from them (not recorded which). The receptors here all came from an adult woman who had mild COVID-19 (a few samples of this study predate the infection). Cell type and time point are not known. The CDR3 runs from the conserved cysteine through the conserved F or W. The order of the fields is J gene, D gene, V gene, clone size, CDR3 length, CDR3 DNA, CDR3 protein. D genes are given only for firm matches. Clone size is stated in some rows and not others, as once, few, many or a class when expanded.

j_gene: TRBJ2-2
d_gene: TRBD2
v_gene: TRBV5-1
abundance: few
len: 15
CDR3nt: TGCGCCAGCAGCGGGGGAGCGGGAGCTGCCGGGGAGCTGTTTTTT
CDR3aa: CASSGGAGAAGELFF

j_gene: TRBJ2-1
d_gene: NA
v_gene: TRBV5-1
abundance: few
len: 12
CDR3nt: TGCGCCAGCAGGTCACTAGCAGATGAGCAGTTCTTC
CDR3aa: CASRSLADEQFF

j_gene: TRBJ2-2
d_gene: NA
v_gene: TRBV7-2
abundance: NA
len: 13
CDR3nt: TGTGCCAGCAGCTCCCTTAACACCGGGGAGCTGTTTTTT
CDR3aa: CASSSLNTGELFF

j_gene: TRBJ2-7
d_gene: TRBD1
v_gene: TRBV9
abundance: few
len: 14
CDR3nt: TGTGCCAGCAGCGTAGGACAGGGGGGCTACGAGCAGTACTTC
CDR3aa: CASSVGQGGYEQYF

j_gene: TRBJ1-1
d_gene: NA
v_gene: TRBV20-1
abundance: few
len: 13
CDR3nt: TGCAGTGCTGACGGCCTGGGGTTCACTGAAGCTTTCTTT
CDR3aa: CSADGLGFTEAFF

j_gene: TRBJ2-1
d_gene: NA
v_gene: TRBV6-1
abundance: few
len: 14
CDR3nt: TGTGCCAGCAGTGAAAGTGGAAGATACGGTGAGCAGTTCTTC
CDR3aa: CASSESGRYGEQFF

j_gene: TRBJ2-3
d_gene: TRBD1
v_gene: TRBV30
abundance: few
len: 12
CDR3nt: TGTGCAGTCGACAGGGGCGGAGGTACGCAGTATTTT
CDR3aa: CAVDRGGGTQYF

j_gene: TRBJ1-5
d_gene: NA
v_gene: TRBV7-2
abundance: NA
len: 13
CDR3nt: TGTGCCAGCAGCTTAGGACGACGTGGGCCCCAGCATTTT
CDR3aa: CASSLGRRGPQHF

j_gene: TRBJ2-3
d_gene: NA
v_gene: TRBV7-6
abundance: NA
len: 14
CDR3nt: TGTGCCAGCAGCTTAAAGGGAAGCACAGATACGCAGTATTTT
CDR3aa: CASSLKGSTDTQYF

j_gene: TRBJ2-7
d_gene: NA
v_gene: TRBV11-2
abundance: few
len: 17
CDR3nt: TGTGCCAGCAGCTTAGGGTCCAGTAGCGGAGGATGGTACGAGCAGTACTTC
CDR3aa: CASSLGSSSGGWYEQYF

j_gene: TRBJ2-4
d_gene: TRBD1
v_gene: TRBV5-5
abundance: few
len: 16
CDR3nt: TGTGCCAGCAGCGTCGGGACAGGGGGCGGCCAAAACATTCAGTACTTC
CDR3aa: CASSVGTGGGQNIQYF

j_gene: TRBJ2-4
d_gene: TRBD1
v_gene: TRBV7-3
abundance: NA
len: 17
CDR3nt: TGTGCCAGCAGCTTATACGTGGGACAGGAAGCCAAAAACACTCAGTACTTC
CDR3aa: CASSLYVGQEAKNTQYF

j_gene: TRBJ2-3
d_gene: TRBD2
v_gene: TRBV6-6
abundance: NA
len: 17
CDR3nt: TGTGCCAGCAGTTACCTCCCTAGCGGGGGGGCGGAAGATACGCAGTATTTT
CDR3aa: CASSYLPSGGAEDTQYF

j_gene: TRBJ1-2
d_gene: NA
v_gene: TRBV18
abundance: NA
len: 15
CDR3nt: TGTGCCAGCTCACCAGGGGCCGGGGGCGGCTATGGCTACACCTTC
CDR3aa: CASSPGAGGGYGYTF

j_gene: TRBJ2-1
d_gene: NA
v_gene: TRBV5-1
abundance: NA
len: 14
CDR3nt: TGCGCCAGCAGCCAGCTCGAGCTACGCAATGAGCAGTTCTTC
CDR3aa: CASSQLELRNEQFF

j_gene: TRBJ1-6
d_gene: NA
v_gene: TRBV10-3
abundance: NA
len: 14
CDR3nt: TGTGCCATCCGTATCGACAGTGTCAATTCACCCCTCCACTTT
CDR3aa: CAIRIDSVNSPLHF

j_gene: TRBJ2-1
d_gene: NA
v_gene: TRBV7-8
abundance: NA
len: 16
CDR3nt: TGTGCCAGCAGCTGGGGAACTTCCGTCTCCTACAATGAGCAGTTCTTC
CDR3aa: CASSWGTSVSYNEQFF

j_gene: TRBJ2-2
d_gene: NA
v_gene: TRBV4-1
abundance: NA
len: 15
CDR3nt: TGCGCCAGCAGCCTCAGGGGTCCGAACACCGGGGAGCTGTTTTTT
CDR3aa: CASSLRGPNTGELFF

j_gene: TRBJ2-1
d_gene: TRBD2
v_gene: TRBV12-3/TRBV12-4
abundance: many
len: 15
CDR3nt: TGTGCCAGCACCGGGACTAGCGGGACCTACAATGAGCAGTTCTTC
CDR3aa: CASTGTSGTYNEQFF

j_gene: TRBJ2-1
d_gene: TRBD2
v_gene: TRBV5-1
abundance: NA
len: 14
CDR3nt: TGCGCCAGCAGCTTAGTAGCGGGAGGGGATGAGCAGTTCTTC
CDR3aa: CASSLVAGGDEQFF

j_gene: TRBJ1-1
d_gene: TRBD1
v_gene: TRBV9
abundance: NA
len: 14
CDR3nt: TGTGCCAGCAGCGCCCGACAGGGGAACACTGAAGCTTTCTTT
CDR3aa: CASSARQGNTEAFF

j_gene: TRBJ2-1
d_gene: TRBD2
v_gene: TRBV12-3/TRBV12-4
abundance: few
len: 16
CDR3nt: TGTGCCAGCAGTGCCCCGACTAGCGGGAGAGGGAATGAGCAGTTCTTC
CDR3aa: CASSAPTSGRGNEQFF

j_gene: TRBJ1-1
d_gene: NA
v_gene: TRBV10-3
abundance: few
len: 14
CDR3nt: TGTGCCATACGGAGCGAACCTATGAACACTGAAGCTTTCTTT
CDR3aa: CAIRSEPMNTEAFF

j_gene: TRBJ2-3
d_gene: TRBD2
v_gene: TRBV7-6
abundance: few
len: 16
CDR3nt: TGTGCCAGCAGCGGGGGGGGGACTAGCCCTACCCATACGCAGTATTTT
CDR3aa: CASSGGGTSPTHTQYF

j_gene: TRBJ2-1
d_gene: TRBD2
v_gene: TRBV4-2
abundance: NA
len: 17
CDR3nt: TGTGCCAGCAGCCAAGAAAACGGACTAGCCTCCTACAATGAGCAGTTCTTC
CDR3aa: CASSQENGLASYNEQFF

j_gene: TRBJ2-3
d_gene: TRBD2
v_gene: TRBV7-2
abundance: few
len: 18
CDR3nt: TGTGCCAGCAGCTTACGACTAGCGGGGGGCATTAGCACAGATACGCAGTATTTT
CDR3aa: CASSLRLAGGISTDTQYF

j_gene: TRBJ2-1
d_gene: TRBD2
v_gene: TRBV5-4
abundance: NA
len: 15
CDR3nt: TGTGCCAGCAGCTTGACTAGCGGGGGGGCAGGGGAGCAGTTCTTC
CDR3aa: CASSLTSGGAGEQFF

j_gene: TRBJ2-5
d_gene: TRBD2
v_gene: TRBV4-1
abundance: few
len: 15
CDR3nt: TGCGCCAGCAGCCAAGGCGGGGGGAATTGGGAGACCCAGTACTTC
CDR3aa: CASSQGGGNWETQYF

j_gene: TRBJ2-3
d_gene: NA
v_gene: TRBV3-1
abundance: many
len: 12
CDR3nt: TGTGCCAGCAGCAGGGGGGGAGATACGCAGTATTTT
CDR3aa: CASSRGGDTQYF

j_gene: TRBJ1-6
d_gene: NA
v_gene: TRBV4-3
abundance: NA
len: 15
CDR3nt: TGCGCCAGCAGCCAAGATTCAGGGTCGGGCTCACCCCTCCACTTT
CDR3aa: CASSQDSGSGSPLHF

j_gene: TRBJ2-5
d_gene: TRBD2
v_gene: TRBV9
abundance: NA
len: 15
CDR3nt: TGTGCCAGCAGCGGTAGCGGGGGGCTGGGAGAGACCCAGTACTTC
CDR3aa: CASSGSGGLGETQYF

j_gene: TRBJ2-7
d_gene: TRBD1
v_gene: TRBV6-5
abundance: few
len: 15
CDR3nt: TGTGCCAGCGGAAGGGGGCGCGGAGCCTCCTACGAGCAGTACTTC
CDR3aa: CASGRGRGASYEQYF

j_gene: TRBJ1-2
d_gene: NA
v_gene: TRBV12-3/TRBV12-4
abundance: NA
len: 13
CDR3nt: TGTGCCAGCAGTTTTCAGGGTGGGCATGGCTACACCTTC
CDR3aa: CASSFQGGHGYTF

j_gene: TRBJ2-5
d_gene: TRBD2
v_gene: TRBV19
abundance: NA
len: 15
CDR3nt: TGTGCCAGTAGTACATCAGCGGGGACGAGAAAGACCCAGTACTTC
CDR3aa: CASSTSAGTRKTQYF

j_gene: TRBJ2-7
d_gene: TRBD1
v_gene: TRBV12-3/TRBV12-4
abundance: NA
len: 14
CDR3nt: TGTGCCAGCAACCACCGGGACAGGGCCTACGAGCAGTACTTC
CDR3aa: CASNHRDRAYEQYF

j_gene: TRBJ2-2
d_gene: NA
v_gene: TRBV18
abundance: few
len: 14
CDR3nt: TGTGCCAGCTCACCAGCCGCGAACACCGGGGAGCTGTTTTTT
CDR3aa: CASSPAANTGELFF

j_gene: TRBJ1-3
d_gene: NA
v_gene: TRBV19
abundance: few
len: 14
CDR3nt: TGTGCCAGTAGCACCGGGCTAGCTGGAAACACCATATATTTT
CDR3aa: CASSTGLAGNTIYF

j_gene: TRBJ2-1
d_gene: TRBD1
v_gene: TRBV5-1
abundance: few
len: 14
CDR3nt: TGCGCCAGCAGCTTGGCACAGGGGAACAATGAGCAGTTCTTC
CDR3aa: CASSLAQGNNEQFF

j_gene: TRBJ2-1
d_gene: NA
v_gene: TRBV10-3
abundance: few
len: 12
CDR3nt: TGTGCCATCAGTTTACAGCGGAATGAGCAGTTCTTC
CDR3aa: CAISLQRNEQFF

j_gene: TRBJ2-6
d_gene: NA
v_gene: TRBV7-2
abundance: NA
len: 18
CDR3nt: TGTGCCAGCAGCCACTCTCCAGGATCGAGGAGTGGGGCCAACGTCCTGACTTTC
CDR3aa: CASSHSPGSRSGANVLTF

j_gene: TRBJ2-3
d_gene: NA
v_gene: TRBV30
abundance: NA
len: 15
CDR3nt: TGTGCCTGGAGTGTACAGGGTCATAGCACAGATACGCAGTATTTT
CDR3aa: CAWSVQGHSTDTQYF